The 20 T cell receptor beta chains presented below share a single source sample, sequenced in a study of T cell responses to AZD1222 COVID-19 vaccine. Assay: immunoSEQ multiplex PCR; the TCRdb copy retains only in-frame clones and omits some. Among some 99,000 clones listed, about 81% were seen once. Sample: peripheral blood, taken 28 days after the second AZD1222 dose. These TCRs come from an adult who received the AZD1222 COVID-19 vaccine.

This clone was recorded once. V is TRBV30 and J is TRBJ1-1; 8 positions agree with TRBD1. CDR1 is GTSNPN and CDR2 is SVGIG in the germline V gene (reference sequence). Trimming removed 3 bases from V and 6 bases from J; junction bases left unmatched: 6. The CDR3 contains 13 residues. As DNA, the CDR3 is TGTGCCTGGAGCGACAGGGGTAAGGCTGAAGCTTTCTTT. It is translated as CAWSDRGKAEAFF.

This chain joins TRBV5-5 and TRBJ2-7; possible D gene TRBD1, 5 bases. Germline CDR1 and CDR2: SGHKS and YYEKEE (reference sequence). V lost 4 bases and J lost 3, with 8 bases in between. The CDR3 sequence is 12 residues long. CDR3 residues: CASSLGVYEQYF. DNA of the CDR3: TGTGCCAGCAGCCTAGGGGTCTACGAGCAGTACTTC.

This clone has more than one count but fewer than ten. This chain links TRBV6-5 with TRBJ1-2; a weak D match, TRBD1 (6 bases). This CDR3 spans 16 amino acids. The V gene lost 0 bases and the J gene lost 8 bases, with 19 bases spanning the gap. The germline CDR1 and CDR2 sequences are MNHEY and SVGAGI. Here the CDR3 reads CASSYSLGGRGGGYTF. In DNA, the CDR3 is TGTGCCAGCAGTTACTCGCTTGGGGGCAGGGGAGGAGGCTACACCTTC.

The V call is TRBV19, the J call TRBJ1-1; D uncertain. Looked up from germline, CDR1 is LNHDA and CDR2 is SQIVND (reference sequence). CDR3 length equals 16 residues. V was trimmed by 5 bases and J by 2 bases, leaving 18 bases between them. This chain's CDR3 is CASSPLGQLLNTEAFF. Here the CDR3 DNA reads TGTGCCAGTAGTCCTCTAGGGCAGCTCCTAAACACTGAAGCTTTCTTT. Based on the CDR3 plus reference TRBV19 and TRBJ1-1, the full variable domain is DGGITQSPKYLFRKEGQNVTLSCEQNLNHDAMYWYRQDPGQGLRLIYYSQIVNDFQKGDIAEGYSVSREKKESFPLTVTSAQKNPTAFYLCASSPLGQLLNTEAFFGQGTRLTVV.

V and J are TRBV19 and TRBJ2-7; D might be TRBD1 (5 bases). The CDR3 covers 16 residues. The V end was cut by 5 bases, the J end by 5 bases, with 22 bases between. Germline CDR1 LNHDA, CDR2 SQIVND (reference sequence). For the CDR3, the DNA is TGTGCCAGTAGTGGATCGACAGTAAGTAGGGTGGACGAGCAGTACTTC. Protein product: CASSGSTVSRVDEQYF.

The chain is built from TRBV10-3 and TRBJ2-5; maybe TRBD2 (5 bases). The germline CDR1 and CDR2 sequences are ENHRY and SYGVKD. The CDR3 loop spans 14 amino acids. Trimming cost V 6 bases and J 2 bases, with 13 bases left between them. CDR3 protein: CAIRPGGLQETQYF. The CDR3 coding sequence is TGTGCCATCAGACCCGGAGGCCTTCAAGAGACCCAGTACTTC.

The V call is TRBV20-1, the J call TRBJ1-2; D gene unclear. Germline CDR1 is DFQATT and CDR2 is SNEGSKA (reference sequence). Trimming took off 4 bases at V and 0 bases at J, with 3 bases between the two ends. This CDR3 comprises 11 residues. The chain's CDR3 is CSATANYGYTF. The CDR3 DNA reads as TGCAGTGCTACAGCTAACTATGGCTACACCTTC.

CDR3 nucleotide sequence: TGTGCCAGCAGTTACGGACAGACCTCTGGAAACACCATATATTTT. It codes for CASSYGQTSGNTIYF. The rearrangement links TRBV6-5 to TRBJ1-3; maybe TRBD1 (6 bases). CDR1 MNHEY and CDR2 SVGAGI come from the germline V gene. Trimming removed 2 bases from V and 0 bases from J, with 8 bases in between. The CDR3 is 15 amino acids.

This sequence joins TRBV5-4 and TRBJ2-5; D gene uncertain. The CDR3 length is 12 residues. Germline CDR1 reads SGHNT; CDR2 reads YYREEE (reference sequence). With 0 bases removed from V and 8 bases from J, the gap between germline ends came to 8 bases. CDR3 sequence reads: CASSLALGTQYF. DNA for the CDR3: TGTGCCAGCAGCTTGGCCTTGGGCACCCAGTACTTC.

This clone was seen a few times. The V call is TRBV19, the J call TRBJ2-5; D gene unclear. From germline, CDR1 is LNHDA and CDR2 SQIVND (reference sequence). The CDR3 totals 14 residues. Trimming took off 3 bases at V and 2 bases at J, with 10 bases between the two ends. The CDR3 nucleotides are TGTGCCAGTAGTATTAGAAGTTTACAAGAGACCCAGTACTTC. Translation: CASSIRSLQETQYF.

The CDR3, as DNA: TGCGCCAGCAGTCAATCGGGCAGGGTCACTGAAGCTTTCTTT. Its translation: CASSQSGRVTEAFF. The chain combines TRBV23-1 with TRBJ1-1, with D perhaps TRBD1 (5 bases). TRBV23-1 is an ORF, with its function uncertain. CDR3 length: 14 residues. Trimming took off 0 bases at V and 4 bases at J, with 9 bases between the two ends.

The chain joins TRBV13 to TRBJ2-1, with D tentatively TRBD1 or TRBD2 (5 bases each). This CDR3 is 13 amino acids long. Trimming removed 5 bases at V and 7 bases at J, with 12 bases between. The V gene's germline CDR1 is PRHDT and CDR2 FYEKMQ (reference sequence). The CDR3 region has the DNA TGTGCCAGCAGCCTCAGAGAGGGGAATGAGCAGTTCTTC. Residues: CASSLREGNEQFF.

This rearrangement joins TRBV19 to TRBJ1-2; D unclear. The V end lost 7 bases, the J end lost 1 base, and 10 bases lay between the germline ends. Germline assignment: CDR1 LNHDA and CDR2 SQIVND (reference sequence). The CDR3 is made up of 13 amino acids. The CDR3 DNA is TGTGCCAGTATAAAGGGCAGTAACTATGGCTACACCTTC. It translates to CASIKGSNYGYTF.

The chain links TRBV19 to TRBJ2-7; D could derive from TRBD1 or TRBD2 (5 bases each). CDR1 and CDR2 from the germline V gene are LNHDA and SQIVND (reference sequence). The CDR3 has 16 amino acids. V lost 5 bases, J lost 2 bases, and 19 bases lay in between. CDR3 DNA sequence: TGTGCCAGTAGTCCACGGACGGGGACCCGCGCCTACGAGCAGTACTTC. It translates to CASSPRTGTRAYEQYF.

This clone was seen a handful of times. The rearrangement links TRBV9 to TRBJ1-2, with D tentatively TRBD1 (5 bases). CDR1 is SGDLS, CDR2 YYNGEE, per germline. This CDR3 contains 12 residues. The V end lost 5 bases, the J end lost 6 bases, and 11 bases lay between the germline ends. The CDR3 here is CASSGPGHGYTF. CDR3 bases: TGTGCCAGCAGTGGACCAGGGCATGGCTACACCTTC. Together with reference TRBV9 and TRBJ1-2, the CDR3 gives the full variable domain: DSGVTQTPKHLITATGQRVTLRCSPRSGDLSVYWYQQSLDQGLQFLIQYYNGEERAKGNILERFSAQQFPDLHSELNLSSLELGDSALYFCASSGPGHGYTFGSGTRLTVV.

CDR3 residues: CASSLDPRYEQYF. CDR3 DNA: TGTGCCAGCAGTCTGGATCCAAGATACGAGCAGTACTTC. The V gene is TRBV27, the J gene TRBJ2-7, with D unclear. This CDR3 is built from 13 residues. The germline gives CDR1 MNHEY, CDR2 SMNVEV (reference sequence). The V and J ends lost 5 bases and 4 bases respectively, with 12 bases between them.

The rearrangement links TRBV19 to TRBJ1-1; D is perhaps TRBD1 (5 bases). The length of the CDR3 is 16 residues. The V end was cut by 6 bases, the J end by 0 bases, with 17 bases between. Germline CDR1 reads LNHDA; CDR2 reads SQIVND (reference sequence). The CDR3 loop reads CASRVGRDSLNTEAFF. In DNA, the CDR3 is TGTGCCAGTAGGGTGGGGCGCGACAGCCTGAACACTGAAGCTTTCTTT.

The CDR3, as DNA: TGCGCCAGCAGCTTGGGGGACACTCTTCGCTCCTATAATTCACCCCTCCACTTT. This translates into CASSLGDTLRSYNSPLHF. The gene calls are TRBV5-1 and TRBJ1-6, with a tentative D call TRBD1 (6 bases). This CDR3 comprises 18 residues. V lost 0 bases to trimming and J lost 0 bases, with 13 bases between them. The germline gives CDR1 SGHRS, CDR2 YFSETQ.

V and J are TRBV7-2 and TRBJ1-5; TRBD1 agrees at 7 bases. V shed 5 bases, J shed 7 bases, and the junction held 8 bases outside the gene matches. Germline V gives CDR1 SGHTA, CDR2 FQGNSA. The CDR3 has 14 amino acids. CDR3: CASSHRQGDQPQHF. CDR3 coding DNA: TGTGCCAGCAGCCACCGACAGGGTGACCAGCCCCAGCATTTT.

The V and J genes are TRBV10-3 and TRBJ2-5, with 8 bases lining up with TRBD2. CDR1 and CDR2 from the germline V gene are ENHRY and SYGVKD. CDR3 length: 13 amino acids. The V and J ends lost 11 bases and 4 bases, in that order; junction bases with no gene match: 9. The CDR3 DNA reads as TGTGCCGCCTCGGGGGGGCGCGGAGAGACCCAGTACTTC. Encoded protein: CAASGGRGETQYF.